This T cell receptor (beta chain) was identified during a study of shared clonotypes between healthy human individuals. Naive CD8 cells comprised CD45RO-negative, CCR7-positively selected cells, excluding terminally differentiated effector memory CD45RA+ cells. Trimming removed 0 bases from V and 6 bases from J, with 11 bases in between. Germline V gives CDR1 MGHRA, CDR2 YSYEKL. CDR3 length equals 14 residues. 200 to 250 ng DNA, approximately 30,000 T cell genomes, went into each sorted-subset replicate PCR. Produced via immunoSEQ multiplex PCR; TCRdb's table is partial and in-frame only. The sample yields about 2 million clones, about 94% seen once.

This rearrangement joins TRBV4-1 to TRBJ1-1; D unclear. Sequenced sample: naive CD8+ T cells sorted from blood. This TCR was sampled from a man in his late teens or twenties in good health. The CDR3 here is CASSQDGRTSEAFF. CDR3 DNA: TGCGCCAGCAGCCAAGATGGCCGCACCTCTGAAGCTTTCTTT.